The present entry profiles one T cell receptor (beta chain) with its context. The data were taken from a study of blood T cell repertoires in COVID-19. Study-level information: Both acute and convalescent COVID-19 samples were obtained from the United States, Italy and Spain. The cDNA or gDNA used as material had been derived from T cells, B-cell-depleted T cells, or PBMCs.

This CDR3 contains 17 residues. Germline CDR1 is MNHNY and CDR2 is SVGAGI (reference sequence). V lost 5 bases and J lost 9; bases outside the gene matches: 15. Original processing methods: Researchers report that nucleated cell counts were estimated from reference gene primer amplification. TCRdb's table, derived via immunoSEQ multiplex PCR, lists solely in-frame clones and lacks some. V and J calls and clone size are copied from that table; D and trimming were computed from the DNA. In the table there are over 250,000 clones, 83% of which are singletons. The chain couples TRBV6-6 to TRBJ1-6, with TRBD1 matching 8 bases. The source material was peripheral blood. The clonotype comes from a woman between 50 and 59 years old who had recovered from COVID-19. This CDR3 reads CASSPPPGQGLGSPLHF. The CDR3 nucleotides are TGTGCCAGCAGTCCTCCCCCCGGACAGGGACTCGGTTCACCCCTCCACTTT.